A selection of T cell receptor beta chains follows, all from one sample in a study of blood T cell repertoires in COVID-19. The protocol was immunoSEQ multiplex PCR, while the TCRdb copy is restricted to in-frame clones and leaves out a portion. The sample yields roughly 70,000 clones, roughly 75% seen once. Sequenced: peripheral blood. The receptors derive from a human donor in a cohort sampled during active COVID-19. Each CDR3 is given with its conserved first and last residue. D genes are given only for firm matches. A row's size may be missing; if present it is once, few, many or a size class.

j_gene: TRBJ1-2
abundance: NA
d_gene: NA
v_gene: TRBV5-4
CDR3nt: TGTGCCAGCGGAGTGGGGGCCTCTAACTATGGCTACACCTTC
CDR3aa: CASGVGASNYGYTF

j_gene: TRBJ1-5
abundance: NA
d_gene: NA
v_gene: TRBV7-2
CDR3nt: TGTGCCAGCAGCTTAGCGAGGCATAGCAATCAGCCCCAGCATTTT
CDR3aa: CASSLARHSNQPQHF

j_gene: TRBJ2-5
abundance: NA
d_gene: NA
v_gene: TRBV9
CDR3nt: TGTGCCAGCAGCGTAGAAGGGGACCAAGAGACCCAGTACTTC
CDR3aa: CASSVEGDQETQYF

j_gene: TRBJ2-3
abundance: NA
d_gene: NA
v_gene: TRBV7-2
CDR3nt: TGTGCCAGCAGTCGGGGCACAGATACGCAGTATTTT
CDR3aa: CASSRGTDTQYF

j_gene: TRBJ1-1
abundance: few
d_gene: TRBD1
v_gene: TRBV27
CDR3nt: TGTGCCAGCAGTTCCTTTGGACAGGGTCCCACTGAAGCTTTCTTT
CDR3aa: CASSSFGQGPTEAFF

j_gene: TRBJ1-6
abundance: NA
d_gene: TRBD1
v_gene: TRBV5-6
CDR3nt: TGTGCCAGCAGCTGGACAGGGGATTCACCCCTCCACTTT
CDR3aa: CASSWTGDSPLHF

j_gene: TRBJ2-7
abundance: NA
d_gene: TRBD2
v_gene: TRBV15
CDR3nt: TGTGCCACCAGCAGAGTAGCTAGCGGCCAATACGAGCAGTACTTC
CDR3aa: CATSRVASGQYEQYF

j_gene: TRBJ2-1
abundance: NA
d_gene: TRBD2
v_gene: TRBV4-3
CDR3nt: TGCGCCAGCAGCCAAGCTAGCCCCATTAGCGGGAGCTACAATGAGCAGTTCTTC
CDR3aa: CASSQASPISGSYNEQFF

j_gene: TRBJ2-6
abundance: NA
d_gene: TRBD2
v_gene: TRBV30
CDR3nt: TGTGCCTGGAGTAGGGAGGGAGTCGGGGGCTCTGGGGCCAACGTCCTGACTTTC
CDR3aa: CAWSREGVGGSGANVLTF

j_gene: TRBJ2-5
abundance: NA
d_gene: TRBD2
v_gene: TRBV7-9
CDR3nt: TGTGCCAGCAGCGCGGGACTAGCGGGAGATCTGATAGAGACCCAGTACTTC
CDR3aa: CASSAGLAGDLIETQYF

j_gene: TRBJ1-1
abundance: NA
d_gene: NA
v_gene: TRBV6-2/TRBV6-3
CDR3nt: TGTGCCAGCAGTTACAGCGGAACGAACACTGAAGCTTTCTTT
CDR3aa: CASSYSGTNTEAFF

j_gene: TRBJ2-1
abundance: NA
d_gene: NA
v_gene: TRBV9
CDR3nt: TGTGCCAGCAGCGTAGACAGGGTGAATGAGCAGTTCTTC
CDR3aa: CASSVDRVNEQFF

j_gene: TRBJ2-7
abundance: NA
d_gene: TRBD1
v_gene: TRBV6-2/TRBV6-3
CDR3nt: TGTGCCAGCAGTGACCGACAGGGGTCCTACGAGCAGTACTTC
CDR3aa: CASSDRQGSYEQYF

j_gene: TRBJ2-5
abundance: NA
d_gene: TRBD1
v_gene: TRBV7-2
CDR3nt: TGTGCCAGCAGCTTAGCCGGGACAGGGTTCGAGACCCAGTACTTC
CDR3aa: CASSLAGTGFETQYF

j_gene: TRBJ1-1
abundance: NA
d_gene: TRBD1
v_gene: TRBV28
CDR3nt: TGTGCCAGCAGTGGGACAGGAATGAACACTGAAGCTTTCTTT
CDR3aa: CASSGTGMNTEAFF

j_gene: TRBJ2-7
abundance: NA
d_gene: TRBD1
v_gene: TRBV19
CDR3nt: TGTGCCAGTAGTACAAACAGGGGAAGCTCCTACGAGCAGTACTTC
CDR3aa: CASSTNRGSSYEQYF

j_gene: TRBJ1-2
abundance: NA
d_gene: TRBD1
v_gene: TRBV9
CDR3nt: TGTGCCAGCAGCGAGGGACAGGAGGGCTACACCTTC
CDR3aa: CASSEGQEGYTF

j_gene: TRBJ2-5
abundance: NA
d_gene: NA
v_gene: TRBV11-2
CDR3nt: TGTGCCAGCAGCCTACAAATAGGGGCCCAGTACTTC
CDR3aa: CASSLQIGAQYF

j_gene: TRBJ1-2
abundance: NA
d_gene: TRBD1
v_gene: TRBV19
CDR3nt: TGTGCCAGTGCCGGGACAGGCTATGGCTACACCTTC
CDR3aa: CASAGTGYGYTF

j_gene: TRBJ1-5
abundance: NA
d_gene: TRBD1
v_gene: TRBV19
CDR3nt: TGTGCCAGTACCACAGGGGGCGGCCAGCCCCAGCATTTT
CDR3aa: CASTTGGGQPQHF

j_gene: TRBJ1-2
abundance: NA
d_gene: TRBD1
v_gene: TRBV10-3
CDR3nt: TGTGCCATCAGCCAGGACAGGAACTATGGCTACACCTTC
CDR3aa: CAISQDRNYGYTF

j_gene: TRBJ2-5
abundance: NA
d_gene: NA
v_gene: TRBV19
CDR3nt: TGTGCCAGTAGTATAGACGCCGGGACTCGGGACCAGTACTTC
CDR3aa: CASSIDAGTRDQYF

j_gene: TRBJ1-4
abundance: NA
d_gene: NA
v_gene: TRBV27
CDR3nt: TGTGCCAGCAGCCTCTCGGGGAGGGGCAATGAAAAACTGTTTTTT
CDR3aa: CASSLSGRGNEKLFF

j_gene: TRBJ2-3
abundance: few
d_gene: TRBD2
v_gene: TRBV27
CDR3nt: TGTGCCAGCAGCCCCGGGACTAGCCGTGCAGATACGCAGTATTTT
CDR3aa: CASSPGTSRADTQYF